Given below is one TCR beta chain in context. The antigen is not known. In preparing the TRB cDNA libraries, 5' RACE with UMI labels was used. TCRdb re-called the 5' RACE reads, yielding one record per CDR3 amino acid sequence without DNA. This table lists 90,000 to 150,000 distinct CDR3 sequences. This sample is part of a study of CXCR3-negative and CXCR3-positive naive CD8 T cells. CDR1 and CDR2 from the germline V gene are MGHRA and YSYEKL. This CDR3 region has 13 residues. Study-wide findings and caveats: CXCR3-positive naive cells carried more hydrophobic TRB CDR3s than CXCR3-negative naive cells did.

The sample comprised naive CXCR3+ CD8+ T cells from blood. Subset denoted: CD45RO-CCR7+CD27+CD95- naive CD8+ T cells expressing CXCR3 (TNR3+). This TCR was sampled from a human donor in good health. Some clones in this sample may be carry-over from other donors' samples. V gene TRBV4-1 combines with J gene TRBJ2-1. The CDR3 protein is CASSRTRDNEQFF.